This TCR beta chain stems from a study of cytomegalovirus exposure and HLA in healthy donors. Study-level results: Accurate HLA-A and HLA-B prediction from TCR beta sequences was reported for most subjects. In a later analysis, TCR beta V- and J-gene trimming was associated with a missense DCLRE1C variant. Later on, an analysis tied around 17,000 TCR beta sequences to HLA alleles at 0.05 false discovery rate.

This clone was counted a few times. What it binds is not known. It was with 60 Vbeta and 13 Jbeta primers that the PCR ran. Profiling relied on immunoSEQ multiplex PCR, and the TCRdb table lists in-frame clones only, not all of them. This table has 100,000 to 150,000 clones, roughly three quarters appearing once. The V gene's germline CDR1 is MRHNA and CDR2 SNTAGT. V lost 3 bases to trimming and J lost 4 bases; unmatched junction nucleotides: 3. The CDR3 is made up of 16 amino acids. This TCR was sampled from a woman aged 25-40 years in good health and CMV-seronegative. Sequenced material: PBMCs. The chain carries TRBV6-4 and TRBJ2-3; 14 bases map to TRBD2. CDR3 sequence reads: CASSEGLAGGPDTQYF. For the CDR3, the DNA is TGTGCCAGCAGTGAAGGACTAGCGGGGGGTCCAGATACGCAGTATTTT.